The 8 T cell receptor beta chains given below trace back to one sample, sequenced in a study of cytomegalovirus exposure and HLA in healthy donors. Primers for the PCR totalled 60 Vbeta and 13 Jbeta. Sequenced by immunoSEQ multiplex PCR; TCRdb stores in-frame clones only, minus some. The sample includes more than 95,000 clones, 75% to 90% of them seen just once. What was sequenced was PBMCs. All receptors come from a man aged 25 to 45 in good health and CMV-seropositive.

The V call is TRBV6-5, the J call TRBJ2-6; TRBD2 matches at 7 bases. The CDR3 spans 15 residues. Germline values: CDR1 MNHEY, CDR2 SVGAGI. V lost 7 bases, J lost 5 bases, and 8 bases stayed unmatched. CDR3 sequence: CASTPGGLWANVLTF. The CDR3 DNA sequence: TGTGCCAGCACTCCCGGGGGGTTGTGGGCCAACGTCCTGACTTTC.

The V gene is TRBV6-6, the J gene TRBJ2-5; 9 bases agree with TRBD1. CDR3 length equals 15 residues. The V gene's germline CDR1 is MNHNY and CDR2 SVGAGI (reference sequence). J lost 4 bases, V lost 4 bases, and 7 bases had no gene match. CDR3 nucleotides: TGTGCCAGCAGTTGGGGTGGACAGGGGCGAGAGACCCAGTACTTC. Protein product: CASSWGGQGRETQYF.

The gene calls are TRBV5-1 and TRBJ2-7; tentatively, D is TRBD1 (5 bases). Trimming shortened V by 2 bases and J by 9 bases, and 9 bases separated the two germline ends. The length of the CDR3 is 11 residues. Germline CDR1 reads SGHRS; CDR2 reads YFSETQ. In DNA, the CDR3 is TGCGCCAGCAGCTTCCAGGGTTCGCAGTACTTC. This sequence encodes CASSFQGSQYF.

The genes are TRBV18 and TRBJ2-3, with 9 positions matching TRBD1. Germline-derived CDR1 and CDR2 are KGHSH and LQKENI. The CDR3 runs 15 residues. The trim removed 4 bases at V and 4 bases at J, leaving 6 bases unmatched. CDR3 sequence: CASSLRDRASDTQYF. The CDR3 nucleotides read TGTGCCAGCTCACTCCGGGACAGGGCTTCAGATACGCAGTATTTT.

This rearrangement joins TRBV5-1 to TRBJ1-5; D call uncertain. The V gene's germline CDR1 is SGHRS and CDR2 YFSETQ. V was shortened by 5 bases and J by 3 bases, with 9 bases between the two germline ends. The CDR3 is 13 residues long. The CDR3 sequence is CASSRDLNQPQHF. As DNA, the CDR3 is TGCGCCAGCAGTCGGGATCTCAATCAGCCCCAGCATTTT.

V gene TRBV10-2 combines with J gene TRBJ1-3, with D unresolved. Trimming left V 8 bases short and J 0 bases short, with 11 bases between. CDR1 and CDR2 from the germline V gene are WSHSY and SAAADI. CDR3 size: 14 residues. The CDR3 is CASSDTNSGNTIYF. The CDR3 DNA is TGCGCCAGCTCTGACACCAACTCTGGAAACACCATATATTTT.

This chain links TRBV6-5 with TRBJ2-1; 11 bases fit TRBD2. Germline V gene data show CDR1 as MNHEY and CDR2 as SVGAGI. The CDR3 contains 15 residues. The ends lost 5 bases at V and 10 bases at J; junction bases unmatched: 10. The CDR3 DNA reads as TGTGCCAGCAGTGCCCCCGGGACTAGCGGCCTAGAGCAGTTCTTC. Translated: CASSAPGTSGLEQFF.

This chain joins TRBV4-2 and TRBJ2-5; TRBD1 matches at 8 bases. Trimming took 0 bases from V and 1 from J; bases not matched to a gene: 10. Germline V gene sequence: CDR1 LGHNA, CDR2 YNFKEQ. The CDR3 has 18 amino acids. The CDR3 nucleotides read TGTGCCAGCAGCCAAGATTTTAGCGGACAGGGTATCCAAGAGACCCAGTACTTC. Translation: CASSQDFSGQGIQETQYF.